Listed below are T cell receptor beta chains from one sample, sequenced in a study of T-cell memory formation after mild COVID-19. MiXCR, applied by TCRdb to the 5' RACE reads, yields one record per CDR3 protein. The sample has over 55,000 distinct CDR3 sequences, 12% seen once. Material: PBMCs or a T cell subset sorted from them (not recorded which). The origin of the receptors is a man aged 18-30 years who had mild COVID-19 (a few samples of this study predate the infection). Cell type and time point are not known. CDR3s include the opening cysteine and the closing phenylalanine or tryptophan. The order of the fields is clone size, V gene, J gene, D gene, CDR3 DNA, CDR3 protein. A D gene is named only where the DNA matches it firmly. The size entry is marked missing in some rows and otherwise reads once, few, many or a size class.

few	TRBV20-1	TRBJ2-5	NA	TGCAGTGCTATGGTGGCCGAGACCCAGTACTTC	CSAMVAETQYF
few	TRBV7-2	TRBJ1-2	TRBD1	TGTGCCAGCAGCTTGGGACAGGGTGGCTACACCTTC	CASSLGQGGYTF
many	TRBV6-2/TRBV6-3	TRBJ2-2	NA	TGTGCCAGCAGAGAGGGTAGGGAGGCCACCGGGGAGCTGTTTTTT	CASREGREATGELFF
many	TRBV7-2	TRBJ2-6	TRBD1	TGTGCCAGCAGCAGACAGACAGGGGGTGGAACCACCAACGTCCTGACTTTC	CASSRQTGGGTTNVLTF
few	TRBV5-1	TRBJ1-4	NA	TGCGCCAGCAGCCAGGACAGCAATAATGAAAAACTGTTTTTT	CASSQDSNNEKLFF
many	TRBV6-5	TRBJ2-3	TRBD1	TGTGCCACCCGAAGGAGAGGGGGCATCCCAGATACGCAGTATTTT	CATRRRGGIPDTQYF
few	TRBV12-3/TRBV12-4	TRBJ1-5	NA	TGTGCCAGCAGTTTTTATGCAGGGGTATCTTTAGCCCAGCATTTT	CASSFYAGVSLAQHF
NA	TRBV4-3	TRBJ2-6	NA	TGCGCCAGCAGCCAAGATCACCAGCCACAAGGGGCCAACGTCCTGACTTTC	CASSQDHQPQGANVLTF
many	TRBV7-2	TRBJ2-3	NA	TGTGCCAGCAGCTTAGCGCGGATCGGGGGAGATACGCAGTATTTT	CASSLARIGGDTQYF
many	TRBV5-1	TRBJ2-2	NA	TGCGCCAGCAGCCGTGACGCTAACGGGGAGCTGTTTTTT	CASSRDANGELFF
NA	TRBV5-4	TRBJ2-1	TRBD2	TGTGCCAGCAGCTTTGCCGGGGGGGACAATGAGCAGTTCTTC	CASSFAGGDNEQFF
NA	TRBV7-9	TRBJ2-1	NA	TGTGCCAGCAGCACTTGGGGGGGGGCCTCCTACAATGAGCAGTTCTTC	CASSTWGGASYNEQFF
NA	TRBV9	TRBJ2-2	NA	TGTGCCAGCAGCGGTTCTTTCGCCGGGGAGCTGTTTTTT	CASSGSFAGELFF
few	TRBV4-2	TRBJ2-5	NA	TGTGCCAGCAGCCCCCGAGGCGTCTTTCAAGAGACCCAGTACTTC	CASSPRGVFQETQYF
many	TRBV5-1	TRBJ2-1	NA	TGCGCCAGCAGCTTGCTGAACTCCTACAATGAGCAGTTCTTC	CASSLLNSYNEQFF
NA	TRBV6-1	TRBJ1-5	TRBD1	TGTGCCAGCAGCCTCGGACAGGCGGGGCAGCCCCAGCATTTT	CASSLGQAGQPQHF
NA	TRBV20-1	TRBJ2-5	TRBD1	TGCAGTGCTAGAAGGGGGACAGGAGGACAGACCCAGTACTTC	CSARRGTGGQTQYF
NA	TRBV12-3/TRBV12-4	TRBJ2-5	NA	TGTGCCAGCAGTTTAGCGGCAGCTCAAGAGACCCAGTACTTC	CASSLAAAQETQYF
NA	TRBV4-1	TRBJ2-6	NA	TGCGCCAGCAGCCATGGCAGGGCTGGGGCCAACGTCCTGACTTTC	CASSHGRAGANVLTF
NA	TRBV18	TRBJ1-2	NA	TGTGCCAGCTCACCTGTGGACTATGGCTACACCTTC	CASSPVDYGYTF
NA	TRBV28	TRBJ2-1	TRBD2	TGTGCCAGCAGTTTAATGACTAGCGGGGGCTTGGAGCAGTTCTTC	CASSLMTSGGLEQFF
NA	TRBV6-4	TRBJ2-7	NA	TGTGCCAGCAGTGGGATGAGGGCGAGGTACTCCTACGAGCAGTACTTC	CASSGMRARYSYEQYF
few	TRBV7-2	TRBJ2-5	NA	TGTGCCAGCAGCTGGCGGGGACAAGAGACCCAGTACTTC	CASSWRGQETQYF
few	TRBV27	TRBJ1-5	NA	TGTGCCAGCAGTTTAAGGGGACTCCCGAATCAGCCCCAGCATTTT	CASSLRGLPNQPQHF
many	TRBV19	TRBJ2-5	NA	TGTGCCAGTAGTATAGGGCAAGAGACCCAGTACTTC	CASSIGQETQYF
NA	TRBV10-3	TRBJ1-2	TRBD1	TGTGCCATCAGTGACGGGGAAGGGACAGGGCGCGGAGTTGGCTACACCTTC	CAISDGEGTGRGVGYTF
few	TRBV5-1	TRBJ1-2	NA	TGCGCCAGCAGCTTCGTTGGGTCTGACTATGGCTACACCTTC	CASSFVGSDYGYTF
few	TRBV24-1	TRBJ1-6	NA	TGTGCCACCAGTGACGGGACCTATAATTCACCCCTCCACTTT	CATSDGTYNSPLHF